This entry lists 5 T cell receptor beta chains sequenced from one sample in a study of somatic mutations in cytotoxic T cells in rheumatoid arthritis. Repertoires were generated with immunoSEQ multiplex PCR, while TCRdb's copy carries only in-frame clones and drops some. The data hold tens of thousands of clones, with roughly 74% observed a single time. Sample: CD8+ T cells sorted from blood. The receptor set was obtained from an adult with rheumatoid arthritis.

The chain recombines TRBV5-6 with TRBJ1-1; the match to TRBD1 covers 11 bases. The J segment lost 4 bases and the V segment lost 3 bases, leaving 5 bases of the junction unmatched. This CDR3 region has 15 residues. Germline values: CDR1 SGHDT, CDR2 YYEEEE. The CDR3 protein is CASSWGTGGITEAFF. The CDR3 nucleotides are TGTGCCAGCAGCTGGGGGACAGGGGGGATCACTGAAGCTTTCTTT. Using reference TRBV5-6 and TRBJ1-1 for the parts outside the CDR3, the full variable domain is DAGVTQSPTHLIKTRGQQVTLRCSPKSGHDTVSWYQQALGQGPQFIFQYYEEEERQRGNFPDRFSGHQFPNYSSELNVNALLLGDSALYLCASSWGTGGITEAFFGQGTRLTVV.

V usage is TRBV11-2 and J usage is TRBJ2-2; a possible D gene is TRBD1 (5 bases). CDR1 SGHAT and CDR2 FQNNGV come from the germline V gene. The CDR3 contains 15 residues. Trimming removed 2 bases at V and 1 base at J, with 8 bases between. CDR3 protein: CASSLRGQNTGELFF. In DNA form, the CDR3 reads TGTGCCAGCAGCTTAAGAGGACAGAACACCGGGGAGCTGTTTTTT.

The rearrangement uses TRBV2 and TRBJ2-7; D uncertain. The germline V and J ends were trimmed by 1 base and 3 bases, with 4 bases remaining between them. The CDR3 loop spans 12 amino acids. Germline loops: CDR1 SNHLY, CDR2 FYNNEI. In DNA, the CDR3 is TGTGCCAGCAGTGAAGGAATCTACGAGCAGTACTTC. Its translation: CASSEGIYEQYF. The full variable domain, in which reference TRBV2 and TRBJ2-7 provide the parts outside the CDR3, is EPEVTQTPSHQVTQMGQEVILRCVPISNHLYFYWYRQILGQKVEFLVSFYNNEISEKSEIFDDQFSVERPDGSNFTLKIRSTKLEDSAMYFCASSEGIYEQYFGPGTRLTVT.

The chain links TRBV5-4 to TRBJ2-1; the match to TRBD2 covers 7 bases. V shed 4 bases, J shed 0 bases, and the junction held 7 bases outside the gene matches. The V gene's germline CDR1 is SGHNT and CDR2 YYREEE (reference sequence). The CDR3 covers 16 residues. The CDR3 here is CASSPELARSYNEQFF. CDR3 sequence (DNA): TGTGCCAGCAGCCCAGAACTAGCGCGCTCCTACAATGAGCAGTTCTTC.

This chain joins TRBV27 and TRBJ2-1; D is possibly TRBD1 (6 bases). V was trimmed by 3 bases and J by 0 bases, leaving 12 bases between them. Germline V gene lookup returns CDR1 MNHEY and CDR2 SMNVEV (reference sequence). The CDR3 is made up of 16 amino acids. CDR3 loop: CASSFTGFGSYNEQFF. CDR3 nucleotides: TGTGCCAGCAGTTTTACAGGGTTCGGCTCCTACAATGAGCAGTTCTTC.